This T cell receptor beta chain is from a study of T cells in Graves' hyperthyroidism and ophthalmopathy. Study in general: Peripheral blood specimens were obtained at initial diagnosis, prior to any treatment.

Germline CDR1 is SGHTA and CDR2 is FQGNSA. The CDR3 spans 15 residues. V lost 5 bases to trimming and J lost 4 bases, with 17 bases between them. The source material, RNA transcripts, was used to amplify TCR beta CDR3 regions. During a first-round RT-PCR of the TCR CDR3, the HTBI primer set was used. TCRdb itself ran the multiplex PCR reads through MiXCR, one entry per CDR3 protein. The sample includes about 96,000 distinct CDR3 sequences, around 50% of them seen just once. General observations from the study: Stable hyperthyroidism was separated from ophthalmopathy by a model based on 13 V-J features.

This clonotype was observed many times. Its antigen is currently unknown. The V gene is TRBV7-2, the J gene TRBJ1-1, with no clear D. This sequence was found in a woman between 40 and 55 years old with Graves' hyperthyroidism. Sequenced material: blood. The CDR3 nucleotides read TGTGCCAGCAGCCCCCCACGGGCAGTTACCACTGAAGCTTTCTTT. This sequence encodes CASSPPRAVTTEAFF.